This T cell receptor beta chain originates from a study of low-dose radiotherapy and immunotherapy resistance in tumors. TRAV- and TRBV-specific primers were used for first-strand cDNA, which covered alpha and beta chains. A roughly 19-cycle PCR with a constant-region primer and V-primer adapter amplified TCRs. TCRdb reprocessed the reads via MiXCR and lists one record per CDR3 protein. Among 75,000 to 95,000 distinct CDR3 sequences listed, roughly 9% were seen once. The CDR3 runs 15 residues. Germline loops: CDR1 MDHEN, CDR2 SYDVKM. Trimming took 5 bases from V and 4 from J; bases not matched to a gene: 7. The time point here: before trial treatment. This clonotype occurred many times.

This receptor was obtained from a male donor with prostate cancer. The gene calls are TRBV28 and TRBJ2-7, with TRBD1 matching 11 bases. The source material was PBMCs, sampled before treatment. The CDR3 reads CASSPPGQGGYEQYF. The CDR3 bases are TGTGCCAGCAGTCCGCCGGGACAGGGGGGATACGAGCAGTACTTC.